The next 26 T cell receptor beta chains were all read from a single sample in a study of cytomegalovirus exposure and HLA in healthy donors. The study ran its PCR with 60 Vbeta and 13 Jbeta primers. Profiled with immunoSEQ multiplex PCR; TCRdb holds only in-frame clones, not every one. The data contain 150,000 to 200,000 clones, nearly 80% of them singletons. The sample consisted of PBMCs. The receptors come from a woman younger than 45 in good health and CMV-seropositive.

The V call is TRBV28, the J call TRBJ1-1, with D possibly matching TRBD1 (5 bases). V dropped 4 bases and J dropped 0 bases, with 9 bases sitting between them. Per germline, CDR1 MDHEN and CDR2 SYDVKM. This CDR3 contains 14 residues. The CDR3 loop reads CASSSGPLNTEAFF. CDR3 bases: TGTGCCAGCAGTTCAGGGCCGCTGAACACTGAAGCTTTCTTT.

This sequence joins TRBV22-1 and TRBJ2-7; the D call TRBD2 from the table was never checked on the DNA. TRBV22-1 represents a pseudogene. This CDR3 region has 15 residues. The CDR3 loop reads CPGSSRTSGGYEQYF. CDR3 DNA sequence: TGTCCTGGGAGCTCGCGGACTAGCGGGGGCTACGAGCAGTACTTC.

V and J are TRBV6-1 and TRBJ2-7; 9 nucleotides agree with TRBD1. CDR1 is MNHNS, CDR2 SASEGT, per germline. Trimming at V came to 6 bases and at J to 0 bases, leaving 3 bases not matched to a gene. The CDR3 loop spans 14 amino acids. The CDR3, as DNA: TGTGCCAGCAGGACAGGGGGTAGCTCCTACGAGCAGTACTTC. Its translation: CASRTGGSSYEQYF.

The sample holds a few counts of this clone. The V gene is TRBV15, the J gene TRBJ1-6, with 9 positions matching TRBD1. Germline values: CDR1 LNHNV, CDR2 YYDKDF (reference sequence). Unmatched junction bases numbered 11, after V lost 0 bases and J lost 14 bases. The CDR3 extends over 16 amino acids. The CDR3: CATSRDRDRAFRALHF. The CDR3 nucleotides read TGTGCCACCAGCAGAGATAGGGACAGGGCGTTTAGAGCCCTCCACTTT.

The V gene is TRBV4-1, the J gene TRBJ1-1; tentatively, D is TRBD1 (5 bases). The V gene lost 6 bases and the J gene lost 6 bases, with 14 bases spanning the gap. Germline CDR1 is MGHRA and CDR2 is YSYEKL. The CDR3 runs to 13 residues. The chain's CDR3 is CASRGEGFAEAFF. In DNA form, the CDR3 reads TGCGCCAGCAGGGGGGAGGGATTTGCTGAAGCTTTCTTT.

The CDR3 DNA sequence: TGTGCCTCAGCGCTGGGGGCGCGGCAGCCCCAGCATTTT. Amino acids: CASALGARQPQHF. The J gene is TRBJ1-5, the V gene TRBV5-5; D is perhaps TRBD1 (6 bases). Looked up from germline, CDR1 is SGHKS and CDR2 is YYEKEE (reference sequence). V lost 10 bases and J 7 bases, leaving 18 bases between the germline ends. CDR3 size: 13 residues.

The genes are TRBV6-1 and TRBJ2-3, with 13 nucleotides matching TRBD2. This CDR3 is 14 amino acids long. Germline V gives CDR1 MNHNS, CDR2 SASEGT. With 6 bases clipped from V and 3 bases from J, the junction kept 0 bases outside the gene matches. CDR3 amino acids: CASRTSGRTDTQYF. The CDR3 DNA follows: TGTGCCAGCAGGACTAGCGGGAGGACAGATACGCAGTATTTT.

V gene TRBV4-2 combines with J gene TRBJ2-5; 10 nucleotides align to TRBD2. The CDR3 sequence is 17 residues long. Trimming took 1 base from V and 2 from J; bases not matched to a gene: 7. CDR1 and CDR2 from the germline V gene are LGHNA and YNFKEQ. CDR3 in amino acids: CASSQGSRTSGQETQYF. In nucleotides, the CDR3 is TGTGCCAGCAGCCAAGGGTCCCGGACTAGCGGACAAGAGACCCAGTACTTC.

The V and J genes are TRBV7-9 and TRBJ2-2, with TRBD2 as a possible D gene (7 bases). Germline loops: CDR1 SEHNR, CDR2 FQNEAQ (reference sequence). V was clipped by 3 bases and J by 7 bases, with 12 bases between them. This CDR3 is built from 14 residues. The CDR3 reads CASSLGGLDGELFF. The CDR3 DNA follows: TGTGCCAGCAGCTTGGGGGGGCTTGACGGGGAGCTGTTTTTT.

The chain is built from TRBV7-2 and TRBJ2-2, with TRBD1 as a possible D gene (6 bases). V lost 0 bases and J 7 bases, leaving 15 bases between the germline ends. Germline V CDR1 and CDR2: SGHTA, FQGNSA. The CDR3 covers 16 residues. This chain's CDR3 is CASSLAATGSGGELFF. CDR3 bases: TGTGCCAGCAGCTTAGCCGCTACAGGGTCCGGCGGGGAGCTGTTTTTT.

This chain links TRBV6-5 with TRBJ2-7, with 10 bases fitting TRBD2. CDR3 length equals 15 residues. The ends lost 2 bases at V and 6 bases at J; junction bases unmatched: 7. From germline, CDR1 is MNHEY and CDR2 SVGAGI. CDR3 sequence reads: CASSYGLAGASEQYF. The CDR3 nucleotides read TGTGCCAGCAGTTACGGTCTAGCGGGAGCGAGCGAGCAGTACTTC.

This clone was detected a few times. The J gene is TRBJ1-5, the V gene TRBV6-6; 7 nucleotides line up with TRBD1. J lost 6 bases, V lost 3 bases, and 8 bases had no gene match. This CDR3 spans 15 amino acids. Germline V CDR1 and CDR2: MNHNY, SVGAGI (reference sequence). The CDR3 loop reads CASSYTGDGFQPQHF. The CDR3 bases are TGTGCCAGCAGTTATACAGGGGACGGGTTTCAGCCCCAGCATTTT.

For the CDR3, the DNA is TGTGCCAGCAGCTTAGCGGCGGGAGGACCGAATGAGCAGTTCTTC. It translates to CASSLAAGGPNEQFF. The J gene is TRBJ2-1, the V gene TRBV7-9; 8 bases line up with TRBD2. CDR1 is SEHNR, CDR2 FQNEAQ, per germline (reference sequence). Unmatched junction bases numbered 5, after V lost 0 bases and J lost 7 bases. The CDR3 runs 15 residues.

This sequence joins TRBV7-9 and TRBJ1-2; maybe TRBD1 (5 bases). V gave up 5 bases and J gave up 2 bases, with 15 bases separating them. There are 15 residues in the CDR3. Germline CDR1 reads SEHNR; CDR2 reads FQNEAQ (reference sequence). This chain's CDR3 is CASSVSRPGNYGYTF. CDR3 sequence (DNA): TGTGCCAGCAGCGTCTCCCGCCCAGGGAACTATGGCTACACCTTC.

Turning to this clone: Mismatch with germline at one junction end may stem from a read error. This rearrangement joins TRBV13 to TRBJ2-1, with D tentatively TRBD2 (7 bases). This CDR3 region has 16 residues. Germline V gives CDR1 PRHDT, CDR2 FYEKMQ (reference sequence). The CDR3 sequence: CASSLGGGSTYNEQFF. The CDR3 bases are TGTGCCAGCAGTTTAGGGGGGGGAAGCACCTACAATGAGCAGTTCTTC.

The CDR3 reads CASSFGQTGQPQHF. The CDR3 DNA is TGCGCCAGCAGTTTTGGGCAGACAGGTCAGCCCCAGCATTTT. The chain links TRBV10-2 to TRBJ1-5; D perhaps matches TRBD1 (6 bases). This CDR3 comprises 14 residues. From germline, CDR1 is WSHSY and CDR2 SAAADI. Trimming pared 5 bases from V and 6 bases from J, leaving 14 bases between.

This clone has more than one count but fewer than ten. The chain carries TRBV9 and TRBJ2-3; TRBD2 is a possible D gene (6 bases). CDR1 and CDR2 (germline): SGDLS, YYNGEE. V lost 0 bases and J 3 bases, leaving 8 bases between the germline ends. The CDR3 covers 14 residues. The chain's CDR3 is CASSVGGLTDTQYF. In DNA, the CDR3 is TGTGCCAGCAGCGTAGGGGGACTTACAGATACGCAGTATTTT.

The J gene is TRBJ2-5, the V gene TRBV9; 12 positions agree with TRBD1. This CDR3 comprises 18 residues. The J segment lost 2 bases and the V segment lost 5 bases, leaving 13 bases of the junction unmatched. CDR1 is SGDLS, CDR2 YYNGEE, per germline. The CDR3 spells CASSAPGQGARIQETQYF. CDR3 in DNA: TGTGCCAGCAGTGCTCCGGGACAGGGGGCGAGGATACAAGAGACCCAGTACTTC.

The rearrangement uses TRBV6-5 and TRBJ2-7; 7 nucleotides align to TRBD2. Trimming cost V 7 bases and J 2 bases; bases outside gene matches: 8. Germline V lookup: CDR1 MNHEY, CDR2 SVGAGI. The CDR3 loop spans 14 amino acids. The CDR3 DNA follows: TGTGCCAGCACTCTGACTAGCTCTACCTACGAGCAGTACTTC. This codes for CASTLTSSTYEQYF.

V and J are TRBV9 and TRBJ2-2; 8 bases are shared with TRBD1. Germline assignment: CDR1 SGDLS and CDR2 YYNGEE. Trimming removed 0 bases from V and 7 bases from J; junction bases left unmatched: 8. This CDR3 comprises 16 residues. CDR3 residues: CASSVDWTGTVGELFF. In nucleotides, the CDR3 is TGTGCCAGCAGCGTAGACTGGACAGGGACCGTCGGGGAGCTGTTTTTT.

The chain employs TRBV5-1 and TRBJ2-7; 7 nucleotides line up with TRBD2. This CDR3 contains 14 residues. The ends lost 3 bases at V and 6 bases at J; junction bases unmatched: 9. CDR1 is SGHRS and CDR2 is YFSETQ in the germline V gene. CDR3 region: CASSWEGGLGEQYF. The CDR3 DNA sequence: TGCGCCAGCAGCTGGGAGGGTGGACTGGGCGAGCAGTACTTC.

This clone was found a few times. CDR3: CASSLVKGQGTEQYF. The CDR3 DNA follows: TGTGCCAGCAGCTTAGTTAAAGGACAGGGCACCGAGCAGTACTTC. This chain uses TRBV7-9 with TRBJ2-7; 8 bases fit TRBD1. The trim removed 1 base at V and 6 bases at J, leaving 8 bases unmatched. The germline CDR1 and CDR2 sequences are SEHNR and FQNEAQ (reference sequence). The CDR3 extends over 15 amino acids.

The chain uses TRBV5-5 and TRBJ2-7; D remains unclear. Germline V gene sequence: CDR1 SGHKS, CDR2 YYEKEE (reference sequence). This CDR3 has 15 amino acids. The V end was cut by 4 bases, the J end by 2 bases, with 16 bases between. CDR3 amino acids: CASSLDPLLAYEQYF. As DNA, the CDR3 is TGTGCCAGCAGCCTAGACCCTCTGCTAGCCTACGAGCAGTACTTC.

This clone appeared once. The V gene is TRBV4-3, the J gene TRBJ2-3; 8 bases agree with TRBD2. The CDR3 has 17 residues. V trimming: 0 bases; J trimming: 2 bases; junction bases outside the gene matches: 7. CDR1 and CDR2 (germline): LGHNA, YSLEER. DNA for the CDR3: TGCGCCAGCAGCCAAGATGAGGGCGGGGGGACCACAGATACGCAGTATTTT. Protein product: CASSQDEGGGTTDTQYF.

The chain has TRBV18 and TRBJ2-1; 7 positions agree with TRBD1. The V gene's germline CDR1 is KGHSH and CDR2 LQKENI. The ends lost 6 bases at V and 3 bases at J; junction bases unmatched: 8. This CDR3 is 15 amino acids long. CDR3: CASSQPGTVYNEQFF. The CDR3 DNA reads TGTGCCAGCTCCCAACCGGGGACAGTCTACAATGAGCAGTTCTTC.

V and J are TRBV10-3 and TRBJ2-7; 7 positions agree with TRBD1. CDR3 length: 15 residues. V gave up 0 bases and J gave up 3 bases; unmatched junction bases: 5. Germline CDR1 is ENHRY and CDR2 is SYGVKD. CDR3 sequence: CAISESLDRIYEQYF. For the CDR3, the DNA is TGTGCCATCAGTGAGTCGCTGGACAGGATCTACGAGCAGTACTTC.